Presented here are 16 T cell receptor beta chains from one specimen sequenced in a study of T cells in Graves' hyperthyroidism and ophthalmopathy (dated by TCRdb to the late 2010s). The library relied on multiplex PCR. The sequencer was an Illumina HiSeq 2000. The TCR beta CDR3 regions were amplified from RNA transcripts. The TCR CDR3 was subjected to a first round of RT-PCR using the HTBI primer set and the Qiagen OneStep RT-PCR kit. Using fastp at Q25 and MiXCR, TCRdb reprocessed the public reads and kept productive beta chains. Each entry merges the rows of one CDR3 protein and shows their most common DNA and genes. For this sample there are around 620,000 distinct CDR3 sequences; approximately 15% appear just once. The ten largest account for approximately 6.4% of the sample. Sample: blood. The receptors shown here come from a woman aged 18 to 35 with Graves' ophthalmopathy.

The chain carries TRBV3-1 and TRBJ1-2, with D perhaps TRBD1 (5 bases). CDR3 length equals 16 residues. Per the germline V gene, CDR1 is LGHDT and CDR2 is YNNKEL (reference sequence). V lost 0 bases, J lost 8 bases, and 19 bases lay in between. The DNA for the CDR3 is TGTGCCAGCAGCCAAGATCGGGAAACCGGGACCCCGGGCTACACCTTC. Translation gives CASSQDRETGTPGYTF.

This clonotype was recorded at least ten times. The chain links TRBV7-9 to TRBJ2-7, with D uncertain. Germline CDR1 is SEHNR and CDR2 is FQNEAQ (reference sequence). The V gene lost 1 base and the J gene lost 2 bases, with 9 bases spanning the gap. The CDR3 contains 14 residues. The CDR3: CASSLGHLTYEQYF. CDR3 sequence (DNA): TGTGCCAGCAGCTTAGGACACCTGACCTACGAGCAGTACTTC.

Ten or more counts support this clonotype. The chain employs TRBV14 and TRBJ1-1, with D unresolved. The CDR3 sequence is 17 residues long. Germline V lookup: CDR1 SGHDN, CDR2 FVKESK. Trimming took 0 bases from V and 4 from J, leaving 18 bases between them. The CDR3 reads CASSQDSFHQTSTEAFF. CDR3 sequence (DNA): TGTGCCAGCAGCCAAGATTCGTTTCACCAGACTTCCACTGAAGCTTTCTTT.

This clonotype was observed a handful of times. V usage is TRBV19 and J usage is TRBJ2-1; 10 positions agree with TRBD2. J lost 4 bases, V lost 5 bases, and 20 bases had no gene match. Per germline, CDR1 LNHDA and CDR2 SQIVND (reference sequence). This CDR3 is 20 amino acids long. CDR3 sequence: CASSWVAGGSRAPRYNEQFF. CDR3 DNA sequence: TGTGCCAGTAGTTGGGTAGCGGGAGGTTCTCGCGCCCCACGGTACAATGAGCAGTTCTTC. The variable domain in full, with the rest retrieved from reference TRBV19 and TRBJ2-1, is DGGITQSPKYLFRKEGQNVTLSCEQNLNHDAMYWYRQDPGQGLRLIYYSQIVNDFQKGDIAEGYSVSREKKESFPLTVTSAQKNPTAFYLCASSWVAGGSRAPRYNEQFFGPGTRLTVL.

The gene calls are TRBV28 and TRBJ2-1; D ambiguous. Germline-derived CDR1 and CDR2 are MDHEN and SYDVKM. Trimming shortened V by 6 bases and J by 2 bases, and 14 bases separated the two germline ends. This CDR3 is built from 15 residues. CDR3 nucleotides: TGTGCCAGCAGCCGCCTAGACCCTACCTACAATGAGCAGTTCTTC. Protein sequence: CASSRLDPTYNEQFF.

The sample holds a few counts of this clonotype. The chain is built from TRBV12-3 or TRBV12-4 and TRBJ1-5; 9 bases match TRBD1. V trimming: 6 bases; J trimming: 2 bases; junction bases outside the gene matches: 5. CDR3 length equals 15 residues. The CDR3 here is CASRQQGAGNQPQHF. CDR3 bases: TGTGCCAGCAGACAACAGGGGGCTGGCAATCAGCCCCAGCATTTT.

The sample holds many counts of this clonotype. The gene calls are TRBV18 and TRBJ1-1; unclear D gene. Germline CDR1 is KGHSH and CDR2 is LQKENI. Trimming stripped 5 bases from V and 6 bases from J, with 16 bases between. The CDR3 covers 14 residues. CDR3 loop: CASSWSRTSAEAFF. In DNA form, the CDR3 reads TGTGCCAGCTCATGGTCCAGGACGAGCGCTGAAGCTTTCTTT.

This clonotype has ten or more counts. The chain has TRBV27 and TRBJ2-7; maybe TRBD1 (6 bases). Trimming removed 3 bases at V and 6 bases at J, with 27 bases between. Germline CDR1 and CDR2: MNHEY and SMNVEV (reference sequence). The CDR3 consists of 18 residues. The CDR3: CASSFLQGPVAWVGEQYF. The CDR3 DNA sequence: TGTGCCAGCAGTTTTCTTCAGGGGCCAGTAGCGTGGGTGGGCGAGCAGTACTTC.

This clonotype has a count of ten or more. This chain uses TRBV20-1 with TRBJ2-7; TRBD2 aligns across 8 bases. After removal of 3 bases from V and 0 bases from J, the junction contained 7 bases not matched to a gene. This CDR3 region has 15 residues. Germline CDR1 reads DFQATT; CDR2 reads SNEGSKA (reference sequence). Written as DNA, the CDR3 is TGCAGTGCTAGGGCAGGGACTAGGAGCTCCTACGAGCAGTACTTC. Protein: CSARAGTRSSYEQYF.

This clonotype occurred many times. V usage is TRBV27 and J usage is TRBJ2-1; possible D gene TRBD1, 5 bases. Germline CDR1 and CDR2: MNHEY and SMNVEV (reference sequence). V was shortened by 7 bases and J by 7 bases, with 20 bases between the two germline ends. The CDR3 extends over 15 amino acids. As DNA, the CDR3 is TGTGCCAGCACCCCCGCCGTGGCAGGGTGGAATGAGCAGTTCTTC. It encodes CASTPAVAGWNEQFF.

This clonotype was seen more than once but under ten times. The genes are TRBV19 and TRBJ1-1; perhaps TRBD1 as D (6 bases). This CDR3 is 15 amino acids long. The germline V gene has CDR1 LNHDA and CDR2 SQIVND (reference sequence). Deletions cut 3 bases from V and 2 bases from J, with 13 bases between. The CDR3 sequence: CASSIGTGRNTEAFF. The CDR3 DNA sequence: TGTGCCAGTAGTATCGGAACAGGGCGAAACACTGAAGCTTTCTTT.

V usage is TRBV6-6 and J usage is TRBJ2-6; 9 positions match TRBD2. The junction had 6 bases not matched to a gene; V was cut back by 2 bases and J by 4 bases. This CDR3 is 17 amino acids long. Germline V gene data show CDR1 as MNHNY and CDR2 as SVGAGI (reference sequence). CDR3: CASSYVAGGLGANVLTF. CDR3 sequence (DNA): TGTGCCAGCAGTTACGTGGCGGGGGGGTTAGGGGCCAACGTCCTGACTTTC.

This clonotype was seen at least ten times. V gene TRBV10-3 combines with J gene TRBJ2-1; weak D call: TRBD1 (5 bases). The germline V gene has CDR1 ENHRY and CDR2 SYGVKD. The CDR3 length is 16 residues. The ends were cut back, 4 bases at V and 5 bases at J, with 18 bases in the middle. The CDR3 protein is CAISVSQGGSNNEQFF. CDR3 sequence (DNA): TGTGCCATCAGTGTATCCCAGGGTGGTTCGAACAATGAGCAGTTCTTC.

The table lists this clonotype with many counts. The rearrangement joins TRBV20-1 to TRBJ2-5; tentative D call: TRBD2 (6 bases). The CDR3 covers 15 residues. Germline CDR1 reads DFQATT; CDR2 reads SNEGSKA (reference sequence). This CDR3 reads CTAGRPSWRSGTQYF. CDR3 nucleotides: TGCACCGCGGGGCGACCCAGCTGGAGGTCTGGGACCCAGTACTTC.

V and J are TRBV6-5 and TRBJ2-2; no clear D. Trimming shortened V by 3 bases and J by 1 base, and 9 bases separated the two germline ends. Germline-derived CDR1 and CDR2 are MNHEY and SVGAGI. The CDR3 contains 15 residues. The CDR3 bases are TGTGCCAGCAGTTATTGGCTGGGGAACACCGGGGAGCTGTTTTTT. It encodes CASSYWLGNTGELFF.

The sample holds many counts of this clonotype. V gene TRBV11-3 combines with J gene TRBJ2-3; 10 bases align to TRBD2. The CDR3 runs 14 residues. V lost 10 bases and J lost 4; bases outside the gene matches: 8. From germline, CDR1 is SGHNT and CDR2 YENEEA. For the CDR3, the DNA is TGTGCCATATCCACTAGCGGGACCGCAGATACGCAGTATTTT. Residues: CAISTSGTADTQYF.